The 9 T cell receptor beta chains in this list originate from one sample, sequenced in a study of T cells in Graves' hyperthyroidism and ophthalmopathy. Amplified TCR beta CDR3 regions came from RNA transcripts. TCR CDR3 regions were first amplified by RT-PCR with HTBI primers. Via MiXCR, TCRdb re-called the multiplex PCR reads, giving one row per CDR3 protein. The table lists roughly 240,000 distinct CDR3 sequences, approximately 23% of them singletons. The sample taken for sequencing was blood. The receptors were gathered from a woman in her forties with Graves' ophthalmopathy.

This clonotype was seen repeatedly, ten times or more. The chain couples TRBV20-1 to TRBJ1-3; TRBD1 is a possible D gene (6 bases). Looked up from germline, CDR1 is DFQATT and CDR2 is SNEGSKA (reference sequence). CDR3 length: 13 amino acids. V lost 6 bases and J 4 bases, leaving 13 bases between the germline ends. CDR3 residues: CSADQGSGNTIYF. As DNA, the CDR3 is TGCAGTGCAGATCAGGGGTCCGGAAACACCATATATTTT.

This clonotype came up many times. The chain links TRBV5-6 to TRBJ2-7; D remains ambiguous. The V gene lost 0 bases and the J gene lost 2 bases, with 12 bases spanning the gap. CDR3 length equals 15 residues. Germline V lookup: CDR1 SGHDT, CDR2 YYEEEE. The CDR3 DNA reads as TGTGCCAGCAGCTTGGAACGGCGTCCTGCCTACGAGCAGTACTTC. Encoded protein: CASSLERRPAYEQYF.

The V and J genes are TRBV6-1 and TRBJ2-7; 7 bases are shared with TRBD1. Trimming cost V 8 bases and J 3 bases; bases outside gene matches: 4. Germline assignment: CDR1 MNHNS and CDR2 SASEGT. The CDR3 totals 12 residues. CDR3 residues: CASWQGDYEQYF. The DNA of the CDR3 is TGTGCCAGCTGGCAGGGGGACTACGAGCAGTACTTC.

The sample holds many counts of this clonotype. The CDR3 spells CAWDTGGAQPQHF. CDR3 bases: TGTGCCTGGGACACCGGAGGGGCTCAGCCCCAGCATTTT. The chain has TRBV30 and TRBJ1-5, with D tentatively TRBD1 (5 bases). V lost 5 bases and J lost 6, with 14 bases in between. The germline V gene encodes CDR1 GTSNPN and CDR2 SVGIG (reference sequence). CDR3 size: 13 residues. The variable domain in full, with the rest retrieved from reference TRBV30 and TRBJ1-5, is SQTIHQWPATLVQPVGSPLSLECTVEGTSNPNLYWYRQAAGRGLQLLFYSVGIGQISSEVPQNLSASRPQDRQFILSSKKLLLSDSGFYLCAWDTGGAQPQHFGDGTRLSIL.

This clonotype occurred many times. The V and J genes are TRBV30 and TRBJ1-5; no reliable D call. CDR1 is GTSNPN, CDR2 SVGIG, per germline (reference sequence). The CDR3 spans 12 residues. Trimming pared 1 base from V and 4 bases from J, leaving 5 bases between. The CDR3 nucleotides are TGTGCCTGGAGTGGAGGGAATCAGCCCCAGCATTTT. As protein: CAWSGGNQPQHF.

This clonotype was observed at least ten times. The chain employs TRBV6-1 and TRBJ1-5, with TRBD1 identical over 11 bases. This CDR3 has 16 residues. The germline V gene has CDR1 MNHNS and CDR2 SASEGT. The V segment lost 1 base and the J segment 4 bases; nucleotides outside the gene matches: 3. This CDR3 reads CASSEGTGGLNQPQHF. The CDR3 DNA is TGTGCCAGCAGTGAAGGGACAGGGGGCCTGAATCAGCCCCAGCATTTT.

This clonotype was seen at least ten times. This chain uses TRBV24-1 with TRBJ2-5, with D unresolved. The CDR3 runs to 13 residues. Germline CDR1 is KGHDR and CDR2 is SFDVKD. With 9 bases removed from V and 0 bases from J, the gap between germline ends came to 10 bases. The DNA for the CDR3 is TGTGCCACCCGCCTTGGGAACCAAGAGACCCAGTACTTC. It translates to CATRLGNQETQYF.

There are many counts of this clonotype. V usage is TRBV20-1 and J usage is TRBJ1-2, with D possibly being TRBD1 (6 bases). The germline V gene encodes CDR1 DFQATT and CDR2 SNEGSKA (reference sequence). This CDR3 contains 12 residues. Trimming took 6 bases from V and 4 from J, leaving 12 bases between them. For the CDR3, the DNA is TGCAGTGCACATACAGGGAGCTATGGCTACACCTTC. Its protein product is CSAHTGSYGYTF.

This clonotype appeared many times. This chain connects TRBV9 to TRBJ1-1; D gene ambiguous. CDR1 and CDR2 (germline): SGDLS, YYNGEE. V dropped 0 bases and J dropped 8 bases, with 8 bases sitting between them. The CDR3 length is 12 residues. The CDR3, as DNA: TGTGCCAGCAGCGTAGGGACGGAAGAAGCTTTCTTT. This gives the protein CASSVGTEEAFF.